The entry below gives a single T cell receptor beta chain sequence along with its context. Its antigen is unknown. Clones were sequenced by immunoSEQ multiplex PCR, and TCRdb holds only the in-frame ones, with some missing. This table holds some 150,000 clones, 90% to 95% found once. The data stem from a study of T cell responses to AZD1222 COVID-19 vaccine. Overall study findings and caveats: Nearly half of spike-specific TCRs reportedly target variant regions that are unmutated in the B.1.351 and B.1.1.7 variants. At baseline, seropositivity was found in only a handful of AZD1222 recipients. Donors were chiefly white British, with a greater number of females, and clonal diversity was perhaps underestimated. Across the whole spike, CD4 TCRs peaked at regions 160-218 and 743-854.

V lost 6 bases to trimming and J lost 0 bases, with 13 bases between them. CDR3 length equals 15 residues. Germline CDR1 is LNHDA and CDR2 is SQIVND (reference sequence). J is TRBJ2-3 and V is TRBV19; a weak D match, TRBD2 (6 bases). The material sequenced was peripheral blood, taken on day 0 of AZD1222 vaccination. The clonotype originates from an adult in good health. In DNA form, the CDR3 reads TGTGCCAGTAGGACAATGGGAGGAAGCACAGATACGCAGTATTTT. Translating it yields CASRTMGGSTDTQYF.